One sample yielded the 23 T cell receptor beta chains listed below, sequenced in a study of cytomegalovirus exposure and HLA in healthy donors. The PCR contained 60 Vbeta and 13 Jbeta primers. TCRdb's table, derived via immunoSEQ multiplex PCR, lists solely in-frame clones and lacks some. The repertoire holds approximately 80,000 clones, with over 65% as singletons. Sequencing was carried out using PBMCs. The receptors shown here come from a woman aged 40 to 49 in good health and CMV-seropositive.

A few counts support this clone. The DNA of the CDR3 is TGTGCCAGCAGCCACAGGGAGCACTCCTACAATGAGCAGTTCTTC. Amino acid sequence: CASSHREHSYNEQFF. J is TRBJ2-1 and V is TRBV5-5, with TRBD1 as a possible D gene (6 bases). V lost 4 bases to trimming and J lost 0 bases, with 11 bases between them. This CDR3 has 15 amino acids. Germline CDR1 reads SGHKS; CDR2 reads YYEKEE (reference sequence).

The rearrangement joins TRBV5-4 to TRBJ2-1; TRBD2 agrees at 11 bases. Trimming at V came to 0 bases and at J to 7 bases, leaving 6 bases not matched to a gene. Germline V CDR1 and CDR2: SGHNT, YYREEE (reference sequence). This CDR3 comprises 16 residues. The CDR3 region has the DNA TGTGCCAGCAGCTTGGTGGGGACTAGCGGCAAAAATGAGCAGTTCTTC. This sequence encodes CASSLVGTSGKNEQFF. Based on the CDR3 plus reference TRBV5-4 and TRBJ2-1, the full variable domain is ETGVTQSPTHLIKTRGQQVTLRCSSQSGHNTVSWYQQALGQGPQFIFQYYREEENGRGNFPPRFSGLQFPNYSSELNVNALELDDSALYLCASSLVGTSGKNEQFFGPGTRLTVL.

This chain joins TRBV7-9 and TRBJ1-1; possible D gene TRBD1, 5 bases. CDR1 SEHNR and CDR2 FQNEAQ come from the germline V gene (reference sequence). Trimming pared 7 bases from V and 10 bases from J, leaving 19 bases between. The CDR3 spans 13 residues. CDR3 loop: CASTAYLRGRAFF. CDR3 sequence (DNA): TGTGCCAGCACCGCCTATTTAAGGGGAAGAGCTTTCTTT. The complete variable domain, with remaining parts taken from reference TRBV7-9 and TRBJ1-1, reads DTGVSQNPRHKITKRGQNVTFRCDPISEHNRLYWYRQTLGQGPEFLTYFQNEAQLEKSRLLSDRFSAERPKGSFSTLEIQRTEQGDSAMYLCASTAYLRGRAFFGQGTRLTVV.

The rearrangement uses TRBV4-2 and TRBJ1-5; no definite D call. The V and J ends lost 0 bases and 3 bases respectively, with 12 bases between them. In germline, CDR1 is LGHNA, CDR2 YNFKEQ. CDR3 length: 16 amino acids. The CDR3 DNA follows: TGTGCCAGCAGCCAAGAGAACGGGGAACCCAATCAGCCCCAGCATTTT. Translating it yields CASSQENGEPNQPQHF.

In this sample, this clone turned up a few times. The V call is TRBV28, the J call TRBJ2-5; TRBD1 matches at 9 bases. This CDR3 spans 14 amino acids. CDR1 MDHEN and CDR2 SYDVKM come from the germline V gene. The V segment lost 6 bases and the J segment 9 bases; nucleotides outside the gene matches: 11. As DNA, the CDR3 is TGTGCCAGCAGCCCACGGGACAGGGCTAGGGCCCAGTACTTC. Protein sequence: CASSPRDRARAQYF.

This clone was counted a single time. The chain links TRBV28 to TRBJ1-1; D gene ambiguous. The CDR3 runs 13 residues. Per germline, CDR1 MDHEN and CDR2 SYDVKM. V shed 6 bases and J shed 1 base, with 9 bases lying between them. In nucleotides, the CDR3 is TGTGCCAGCAGAGCTGACTGGAACACTGAAGCTTTCTTT. Translated, it gives CASRADWNTEAFF.

V is TRBV30 and J is TRBJ1-2; D may be TRBD1 (5 bases). With 2 bases removed from V and 7 bases from J, the gap between germline ends came to 14 bases. The CDR3 is 13 residues long. Per germline, CDR1 GTSNPN and CDR2 SVGIG (reference sequence). For the CDR3, the DNA is TGTGCCTGGAGTAGGGGAAGCTCCGGTGGCTACACCTTC. Protein: CAWSRGSSGGYTF.

This clone was seen only once. The rearrangement uses TRBV15 and TRBJ2-7; D gene unclear. The V end lost 4 bases, the J end lost 1 base, and 8 bases lay between the germline ends. CDR3 size: 13 residues. CDR1 is LNHNV, CDR2 YYDKDF, per germline (reference sequence). DNA for the CDR3: TGTGCCACCAGCACTAGTGCGTCCTACGAGCAGTACTTC. Its translation: CATSTSASYEQYF.

This clone was picked up a small number of times. This sequence joins TRBV4-2 and TRBJ2-5, with a weak D call TRBD1 (5 bases). Trimming stripped 0 bases from V and 4 bases from J, with 15 bases between. CDR3 length equals 16 residues. Germline loops: CDR1 LGHNA, CDR2 YNFKEQ. The CDR3 loop is CASSQDAGLTGETQYF. CDR3 coding DNA: TGTGCCAGCAGCCAAGATGCAGGGTTAACGGGAGAGACCCAGTACTTC.

The gene calls are TRBV6-1 and TRBJ2-2; 9 bases align to TRBD1. This CDR3 is built from 15 residues. With V trimmed by 5 bases and J by 7 bases, 8 bases remained unmatched. Germline V lookup: CDR1 MNHNS, CDR2 SASEGT. The CDR3 loop is CASSIPGQGIGELFF. Here the CDR3 DNA reads TGTGCCAGCAGTATTCCGGGACAGGGTATCGGGGAGCTGTTTTTT.

The chain is built from TRBV6-6 and TRBJ1-2, with 9 bases fitting TRBD1. The CDR3 covers 13 residues. The junction had 4 bases not matched to a gene; V was cut back by 5 bases and J by 6 bases. Germline V gives CDR1 MNHNY, CDR2 SVGAGI (reference sequence). CDR3 coding DNA: TGTGCCAGCAGTCGACAGGGGGAGAATGGCTACACCTTC. Translation gives CASSRQGENGYTF.

This chain uses TRBV14 with TRBJ1-1, with D maybe TRBD1 (6 bases). This CDR3 is 15 amino acids long. The germline CDR1 and CDR2 sequences are SGHDN and FVKESK. Trimming left V 1 base short and J 6 bases short, with 15 bases between. CDR3: CASSQVGGAVAEAFF. Written as DNA, the CDR3 is TGTGCCAGCAGCCAAGTAGGGGGGGCAGTCGCTGAAGCTTTCTTT.

This clone was recorded a few times. A far larger clone is only one base removed, so a read error is likely. V gene TRBV30 combines with J gene TRBJ2-4, with 7 nucleotides matching TRBD2. With V trimmed by 4 bases and J by 9 bases, 6 bases remained unmatched. The CDR3 loop spans 12 amino acids. Germline V gene data show CDR1 as GTSNPN and CDR2 as SVGIG (reference sequence). The CDR3 coding sequence is TGTGCCTGGACTGCTTGGGGGGGCATTCAGTACTTC. It specifies CAWTAWGGIQYF.

J is TRBJ2-1 and V is TRBV7-8, with TRBD1 as a possible D gene (5 bases). The CDR3 runs 11 residues. CDR1 and CDR2 (germline): SGHVS, FQNEAQ. Trimming removed 3 bases from V and 9 bases from J, with 6 bases in between. The CDR3 nucleotides read TGTGCCAGCAGCTTCCAGGGTGAGCAGTTCTTC. It is translated as CASSFQGEQFF.

A few counts support this clone. The chain uses TRBV27 and TRBJ2-1; 11 nucleotides agree with TRBD2. This CDR3 has 16 amino acids. Per germline, CDR1 MNHEY and CDR2 SMNVEV (reference sequence). Trimming cost V 7 bases and J 7 bases; bases outside gene matches: 12. CDR3: CASIGSGGVGWNEQFF. In DNA, the CDR3 is TGTGCCAGCATAGGTAGCGGGGGGGTGGGATGGAATGAGCAGTTCTTC.

This clone turned up a few times. The chain joins TRBV27 to TRBJ2-4; D gene uncertain. This CDR3 has 13 amino acids. The V end lost 7 bases, the J end lost 1 base, and 8 bases lay between the germline ends. CDR1 MNHEY and CDR2 SMNVEV come from the germline V gene (reference sequence). In DNA form, the CDR3 reads TGTGCCAGCACCCCCGTGGCCAAAAACATTCAGTACTTC. It codes for CASTPVAKNIQYF.

This chain uses TRBV7-2 with TRBJ2-1; 12 nucleotides line up with TRBD2. The CDR3 consists of 16 residues. Germline values: CDR1 SGHTA, CDR2 FQGNSA. J gave up 4 bases and V 5 bases, and 6 bases lay outside the gene matches. This chain's CDR3 is CASSPPGLAGYNEQFF. CDR3 coding DNA: TGTGCCAGCAGCCCTCCCGGACTAGCGGGGTACAATGAGCAGTTCTTC.

The chain recombines TRBV10-1 with TRBJ2-5; no clear D gene. The CDR3 extends over 15 amino acids. Trimming left V 0 bases short and J 5 bases short, with 13 bases between. Germline-derived CDR1 and CDR2 are WNHNN and SYGVQD (reference sequence). The DNA for the CDR3 is TGCGCCAGCAGTGAGTCGAGTGGCGGATGGGAGACCCAGTACTTC. It codes for CASSESSGGWETQYF.

The V gene is TRBV29-1, the J gene TRBJ2-7, with 12 bases matching TRBD1. The CDR3 spans 13 residues. The trim removed 6 bases at V and 7 bases at J, leaving 7 bases unmatched. Germline assignment: CDR1 SQVTM and CDR2 ANQGSEA. The CDR3 reads CSVRDRGRGEQYF. The CDR3 DNA sequence: TGCAGCGTCCGGGACAGGGGGCGGGGGGAGCAGTACTTC.

V and J are TRBV7-3 and TRBJ2-2; TRBD2 matches at 7 bases. The germline V gene encodes CDR1 SGHTA and CDR2 FQGTGA. CDR3 length: 15 residues. V was clipped by 5 bases and J by 1 base; unmatched bases: 4. The DNA of the CDR3 is TGTGCCAGCAGCGGTGGGGGGGAGAACACCGGGGAGCTGTTTTTT. Translation: CASSGGGENTGELFF. Full variable domain (rest looked up from reference TRBV7-3 and TRBJ2-2): GAGVSQTPSNKVTEKGKYVELRCDPISGHTALYWYRQSLGQGPEFLIYFQGTGAADDSGLPNDRFFAVRPEGSVSTLKIQRTERGDSAVYLCASSGGGENTGELFFGEGSRLTVL.

The chain combines TRBV7-2 with TRBJ2-3, with 9 bases matching TRBD2. CDR1 and CDR2 from the germline V gene are SGHTA and FQGNSA. V gave up 7 bases and J gave up 14 bases; unmatched junction bases: 13. The CDR3 sequence is 13 residues long. The CDR3 sequence is CASTRPGLADLYF. The DNA of the CDR3 is TGTGCCAGCACCAGACCGGGACTAGCCGATTTGTATTTT. The full variable domain, its missing parts supplied by reference TRBV7-2 and TRBJ2-3, is GAGVSQSPSNKVTEKGKDVELRCDPISGHTALYWYRQSLGQGLEFLIYFQGNSAPDKSGLPSDRFSAERTGGSVSTLTIQRTQQEDSAVYLCASTRPGLADLYFGPGTRLTVL.

The chain links TRBV5-1 to TRBJ2-3; D is ambiguous. Trimming pared 0 bases from V and 4 bases from J, leaving 12 bases between. CDR3 length equals 15 residues. Germline loops: CDR1 SGHRS, CDR2 YFSETQ. Written as DNA, the CDR3 is TGCGCCAGCAGCTTGGCCGGTAGAGTTGCAGATACGCAGTATTTT. It encodes CASSLAGRVADTQYF.

V is TRBV4-3 and J is TRBJ2-7; TRBD1 matches 7 bases. There are 15 residues in the CDR3. J gave up 3 bases and V 2 bases, and 7 bases lay outside the gene matches. Germline CDR1 and CDR2: LGHNA and YSLEER. The CDR3 DNA follows: TGCGCCAGCAGCCAAAACCTCCAGGGGGACTACGAGCAGTACTTC. Translated, it gives CASSQNLQGDYEQYF.